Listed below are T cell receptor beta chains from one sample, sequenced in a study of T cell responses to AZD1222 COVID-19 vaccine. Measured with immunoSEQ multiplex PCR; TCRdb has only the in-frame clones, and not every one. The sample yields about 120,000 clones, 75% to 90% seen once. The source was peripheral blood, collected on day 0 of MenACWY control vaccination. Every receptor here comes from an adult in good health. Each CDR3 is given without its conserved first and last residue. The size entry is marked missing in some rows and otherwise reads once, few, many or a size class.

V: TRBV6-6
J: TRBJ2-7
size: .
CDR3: ASSYQGNFYEQY

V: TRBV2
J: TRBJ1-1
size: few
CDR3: ASSRQGVMNTEAF

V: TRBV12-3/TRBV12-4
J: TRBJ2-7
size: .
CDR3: ASSLHVPYEQY

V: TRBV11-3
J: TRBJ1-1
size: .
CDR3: ASSLDWNTEAF

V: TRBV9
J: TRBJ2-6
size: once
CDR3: ASSAAAGINSGANVLT

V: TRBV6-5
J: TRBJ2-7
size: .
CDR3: ASSYSLDRYEQY

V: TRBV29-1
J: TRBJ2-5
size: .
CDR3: SVENPTGMRETQY

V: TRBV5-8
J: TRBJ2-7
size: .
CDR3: ASSQDNRFAHEQY

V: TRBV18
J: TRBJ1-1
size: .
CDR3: ASSPPGTAGAF

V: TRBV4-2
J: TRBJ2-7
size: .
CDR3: ASSQTDPIGGQY

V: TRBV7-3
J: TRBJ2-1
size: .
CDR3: ASSLSLSSYNEQF

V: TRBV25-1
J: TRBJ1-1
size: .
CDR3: ASSGPGGMNTEAF

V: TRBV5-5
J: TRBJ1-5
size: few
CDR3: ASSLDFRNQPQH

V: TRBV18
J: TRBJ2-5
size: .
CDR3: ASAGPQETQY

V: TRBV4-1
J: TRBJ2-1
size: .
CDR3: ASSRPSGRLASEQF

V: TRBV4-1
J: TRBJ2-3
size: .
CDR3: ASSPLGSDTQY

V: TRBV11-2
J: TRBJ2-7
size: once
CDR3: ASSIRDRAEDEQY

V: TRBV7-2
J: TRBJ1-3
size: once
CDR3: ASSFTGNTIY

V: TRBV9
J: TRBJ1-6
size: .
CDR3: ASSFGQNNSPLH

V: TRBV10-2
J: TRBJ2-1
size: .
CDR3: ASSESRGNEQF

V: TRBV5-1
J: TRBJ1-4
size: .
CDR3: ASSLGGAGEKLF

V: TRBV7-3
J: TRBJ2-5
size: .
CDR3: ASSQAGHQETQY

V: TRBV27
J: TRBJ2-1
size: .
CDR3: ASSRQTTFAGFRNEQF

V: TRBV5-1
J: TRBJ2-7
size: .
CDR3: ASSFLPGQGYEQY

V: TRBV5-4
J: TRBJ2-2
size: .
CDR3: ASSESAGLVSGELF

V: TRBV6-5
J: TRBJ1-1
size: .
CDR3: ASSYSHGGKDTEAF

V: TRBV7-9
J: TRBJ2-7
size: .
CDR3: ASSLVGGPVHEQY

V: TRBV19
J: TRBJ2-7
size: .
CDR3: ASSIEDSATTYEQY

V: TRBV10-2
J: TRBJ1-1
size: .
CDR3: ASSDQGIGGDTEAF

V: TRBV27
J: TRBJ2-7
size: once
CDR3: ASSLSKEGKRAYEQY

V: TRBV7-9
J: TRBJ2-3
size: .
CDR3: ASSPRGQSDTQY

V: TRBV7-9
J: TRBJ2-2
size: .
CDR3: ASSPTTSGFTGELF

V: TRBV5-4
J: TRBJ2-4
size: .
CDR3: ASSVAGGKNIQY

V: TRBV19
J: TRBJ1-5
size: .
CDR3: ASSIDPRVGQPQH

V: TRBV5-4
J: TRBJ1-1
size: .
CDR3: ASSLREQGGRNTEAF

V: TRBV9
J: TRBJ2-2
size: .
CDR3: ASSQAADTNTGELF

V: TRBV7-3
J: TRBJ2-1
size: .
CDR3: ASSLNFLNEQF

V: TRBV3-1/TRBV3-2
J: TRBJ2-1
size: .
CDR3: ASSATSGQTPSSYNEQF

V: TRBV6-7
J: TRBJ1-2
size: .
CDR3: ASSLRTGRNLDGYT

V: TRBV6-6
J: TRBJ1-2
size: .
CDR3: ASSYGGQGFNYGYT

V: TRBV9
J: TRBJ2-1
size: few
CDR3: ASSVGGLDYNEQF

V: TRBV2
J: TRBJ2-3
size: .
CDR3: ASSGTSGGGMPGTDTQY

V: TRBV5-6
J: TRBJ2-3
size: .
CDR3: ASSLRTVRTDTQY

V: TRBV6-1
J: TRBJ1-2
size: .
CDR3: ASSEPGYGYT

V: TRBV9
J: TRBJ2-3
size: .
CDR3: ASSVGAGGKTDTQY

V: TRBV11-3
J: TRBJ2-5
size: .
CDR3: ASSFEREVAMETQY

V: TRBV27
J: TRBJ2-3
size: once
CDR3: ASKTWVGGGRTDTQY

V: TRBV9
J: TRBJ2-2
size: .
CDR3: ASSDLEGYTGELF

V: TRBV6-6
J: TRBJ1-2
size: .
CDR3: ASSYSETANYGYT